One and the same sample provided the 28 T cell receptor beta chains below, sequenced in a study of blood T cell repertoires in COVID-19. TCRdb keeps only in-frame clones here, not all; method: immunoSEQ multiplex PCR. The sample yields about 86,000 clones, approximately 78% seen once. Sequencing used peripheral blood. Every receptor here comes from a woman aged 80 or over with acute or convalescent COVID-19.

V gene TRBV24-1 combines with J gene TRBJ1-1; D ambiguous. Trimming pared 9 bases from V and 1 base from J, leaving 14 bases between. This CDR3 spans 14 amino acids. The germline V gene encodes CDR1 KGHDR and CDR2 SFDVKD. The CDR3 DNA is TGTGCCACCGAAGGGTCGGGGAAGAACACTGAAGCTTTCTTT. Translation: CATEGSGKNTEAFF.

The chain employs TRBV5-6 and TRBJ1-1; 10 bases fit TRBD1. The CDR3 covers 15 residues. V dropped 4 bases and J dropped 1; count of bases not matched to a gene: 4. Germline V gene sequence: CDR1 SGHDT, CDR2 YYEEEE. CDR3 amino acids: CASSPGTGANTEAFF. The CDR3 DNA is TGTGCCAGCAGCCCGGGGACAGGGGCGAACACTGAAGCTTTCTTT.

This clone has just a few counts. The chain uses TRBV9 and TRBJ1-3; D unresolved. Trimming took 4 bases from V and 8 from J, leaving 13 bases between them. The CDR3 contains 13 residues. Germline V lookup: CDR1 SGDLS, CDR2 YYNGEE. DNA of the CDR3: TGTGCCAGCAGCACATCCCCGTCCGACACCATATATTTT. Translated: CASSTSPSDTIYF.

The rearrangement links TRBV10-3 to TRBJ1-2; 10 positions match TRBD1. This CDR3 contains 15 residues. With V trimmed by 10 bases and J by 3 bases, 11 bases remained unmatched. In germline, CDR1 is ENHRY, CDR2 SYGVKD. Written as DNA, the CDR3 is TGTGCCACGACCGGCGGGGACAGGGGAGACTATGGCTACACCTTC. The encoded protein is CATTGGDRGDYGYTF.

This rearrangement joins TRBV10-3 to TRBJ1-2; D possibly corresponds to TRBD1 (6 bases). V lost 3 bases, J lost 6 bases, and 14 bases lay in between. CDR3 length: 14 residues. In germline, CDR1 is ENHRY, CDR2 SYGVKD. The CDR3 sequence: CAISEIQGSDGYTF. The CDR3 nucleotides read TGTGCCATCAGTGAAATACAGGGTTCGGATGGCTACACCTTC.

J is TRBJ1-1 and V is TRBV18, with D possibly being TRBD1 (5 bases). The germline V gene has CDR1 KGHSH and CDR2 LQKENI. The CDR3 runs 14 residues. Trimming cost V 3 bases and J 2 bases, with 10 bases left between them. CDR3 in amino acids: CASSPQGGNTEAFF. CDR3 nucleotides: TGTGCCAGCTCACCCCAGGGAGGCAACACTGAAGCTTTCTTT.

V usage is TRBV5-4 and J usage is TRBJ2-3; 7 bases are shared with TRBD1. The CDR3 covers 15 residues. Germline V gives CDR1 SGHNT, CDR2 YYREEE (reference sequence). Trimming at V came to 3 bases and at J to 0 bases, leaving 4 bases not matched to a gene. Here the CDR3 reads CASSSGQPSTDTQYF. For the CDR3, the DNA is TGTGCCAGCAGCTCGGGACAGCCTAGCACAGATACGCAGTATTTT.

The chain has TRBV7-9 and TRBJ1-1, with a tentative D call TRBD1 (6 bases). This CDR3 spans 17 amino acids. Per germline, CDR1 SEHNR and CDR2 FQNEAQ (reference sequence). Between the trimmed V and J ends, which lost 5 bases and 0 bases, there was a span of 19 bases. CDR3: CASSPTGTIYMNTEAFF. Written as DNA, the CDR3 is TGTGCCAGCAGCCCGACCGGGACAATATACATGAACACTGAAGCTTTCTTT.

The genes are TRBV18 and TRBJ2-5; the D gene is possibly TRBD1 (5 bases). This CDR3 has 15 amino acids. The V end was cut by 1 base, the J end by 4 bases, with 13 bases between. Germline V lookup: CDR1 KGHSH, CDR2 LQKENI. The CDR3 DNA reads as TGTGCCAGCTCACCACTCCGTCAGGGTGGAGAGACCCAGTACTTC. Translating it yields CASSPLRQGGETQYF.

The chain is built from TRBV5-4 and TRBJ2-1; the match to TRBD2 covers 10 bases. Germline V CDR1 and CDR2: SGHNT, YYREEE (reference sequence). V gave up 2 bases and J gave up 3 bases; unmatched junction bases: 8. CDR3 size: 17 residues. The CDR3 is CASSFNSGTSVYNEQFF. For the CDR3, the DNA is TGTGCCAGCAGCTTTAACTCCGGGACTAGCGTCTACAATGAGCAGTTCTTC.

The table lists this clone with a count of one. The rearrangement uses TRBV9 and TRBJ2-7; TRBD2 matches at 12 bases. The J segment lost 2 bases and the V segment lost 2 bases, leaving 8 bases of the junction unmatched. There are 17 residues in the CDR3. The germline V gene encodes CDR1 SGDLS and CDR2 YYNGEE. The CDR3 nucleotides are TGTGCCAGCAGCGTCGGCCTTTCTAGCGGGGGGGCCTACGAGCAGTACTTC. Its translation is CASSVGLSSGGAYEQYF. Complete variable domain (other parts from reference TRBV9 and TRBJ2-7): DSGVTQTPKHLITATGQRVTLRCSPRSGDLSVYWYQQSLDQGLQFLIQYYNGEERAKGNILERFSAQQFPDLHSELNLSSLELGDSALYFCASSVGLSSGGAYEQYFGPGTRLTVT.

The chain uses TRBV5-1 and TRBJ1-1; 8 bases map to TRBD1. V trimming: 6 bases; J trimming: 1 base; junction bases outside the gene matches: 2. This CDR3 is 13 amino acids long. Germline CDR1 SGHRS, CDR2 YFSETQ. CDR3 sequence reads: CASIGQGNTEAFF. CDR3 sequence (DNA): TGCGCCAGCATAGGACAGGGGAACACTGAAGCTTTCTTT. Complete variable domain (other parts from reference TRBV5-1 and TRBJ1-1): KAGVTQTPRYLIKTRGQQVTLSCSPISGHRSVSWYQQTPGQGLQFLFEYFSETQRNKGNFPGRFSGRQFSNSRSEMNVSTLELGDSALYLCASIGQGNTEAFFGQGTRLTVV.

The genes are TRBV6-1 and TRBJ2-7, with D possibly TRBD2 on 6 matching bases. Between the trimmed V and J ends, which lost 3 bases and 1 base, there was a span of 13 bases. CDR1 is MNHNS, CDR2 SASEGT, per germline. The CDR3 loop spans 15 amino acids. The CDR3 DNA reads as TGTGCCAGCAGTGATTCCGAGCGGGTATCCTACGAGCAGTACTTC. Protein: CASSDSERVSYEQYF.

The chain has TRBV9 and TRBJ1-2; D unclear. Per germline, CDR1 SGDLS and CDR2 YYNGEE. The ends were cut back, 0 bases at V and 4 bases at J, with 13 bases in the middle. This CDR3 is 15 amino acids long. As DNA, the CDR3 is TGTGCCAGCAGCGTAGGAACAAGTTACCTCTATGGCTACACCTTC. Its protein is CASSVGTSYLYGYTF.

This clone has just a few counts. V gene TRBV5-4 combines with J gene TRBJ2-5, with 9 bases lining up with TRBD1. The CDR3 spans 13 residues. CDR1 is SGHNT, CDR2 YYREEE, per germline (reference sequence). The trim removed 4 bases at V and 3 bases at J, leaving 1 base unmatched. For the CDR3, the DNA is TGTGCCAGCAGCCGGACAGGGGAAGAGACCCAGTACTTC. Amino acids: CASSRTGEETQYF.

This chain joins TRBV15 and TRBJ2-1, with 10 bases fitting TRBD2. The junction had 4 bases not matched to a gene; V was cut back by 0 bases and J by 5 bases. The CDR3 runs to 16 residues. The germline CDR1 and CDR2 sequences are LNHNV and YYDKDF (reference sequence). For the CDR3, the DNA is TGTGCCACCAGCAGAGATAGGACTAGCGGACACAATGAGCAGTTCTTC. Protein: CATSRDRTSGHNEQFF.

The rearrangement links TRBV19 to TRBJ2-5; 8 positions match TRBD2. Germline V CDR1 and CDR2: LNHDA, SQIVND (reference sequence). The CDR3 length is 16 residues. With 2 bases clipped from V and 3 bases from J, the junction kept 8 bases outside the gene matches. CDR3 in amino acids: CASSISGAGGKETQYF. CDR3 in DNA: TGTGCCAGTAGTATAAGCGGCGCGGGGGGTAAAGAGACCCAGTACTTC.

This clone came up once. This chain joins TRBV5-6 and TRBJ2-5; D possibly corresponds to TRBD1 (6 bases). The CDR3 runs 14 residues. Germline V lookup: CDR1 SGHDT, CDR2 YYEEEE. Trimming pared 2 bases from V and 2 bases from J, leaving 10 bases between. The CDR3 nucleotides read TGTGCCAGCAGCTTACAGGGAATTCAAGAGACCCAGTACTTC. It specifies CASSLQGIQETQYF.

The chain uses TRBV20-1 and TRBJ2-7; 8 bases line up with TRBD2. The CDR3 loop spans 14 amino acids. Trimming cost V 3 bases and J 5 bases; bases outside gene matches: 9. Germline V gene data show CDR1 as DFQATT and CDR2 as SNEGSKA (reference sequence). In DNA form, the CDR3 reads TGCAGTGCTAGTACTAGCGGAGCACGGAACGAGCAGTACTTC. Protein product: CSASTSGARNEQYF.

V usage is TRBV6-6 and J usage is TRBJ1-2; D is unclear. CDR1 and CDR2 from the germline V gene are MNHNY and SVGAGI (reference sequence). V lost 7 bases to trimming and J lost 2 bases, with 17 bases between them. The length of the CDR3 is 15 residues. CDR3 region: CASTPRADSNYGYTF. DNA for the CDR3: TGTGCCAGCACCCCACGGGCGGACTCCAACTATGGCTACACCTTC.

The V gene is TRBV19, the J gene TRBJ2-7; tentative D call: TRBD2 (5 bases). The CDR3 has 13 residues. V dropped 9 bases and J dropped 3 bases, with 15 bases sitting between them. Germline-derived CDR1 and CDR2 are LNHDA and SQIVND (reference sequence). The CDR3: CASRGHGNYEQYF. The CDR3 nucleotides read TGTGCCAGCCGGGGTCATGGCAACTACGAGCAGTACTTC.

V gene TRBV6-2 or TRBV6-3 combines with J gene TRBJ2-1; the match to TRBD2 covers 7 bases. The CDR3 length is 15 residues. The V and J ends lost 3 bases and 4 bases, in that order; junction bases with no gene match: 6. Germline values: CDR1 MNHEY, CDR2 SVGEGT. The CDR3 DNA reads TGTGCCAGCAGTTATGGGGGGGGAGGGTACAATGAGCAGTTCTTC. It codes for CASSYGGGGYNEQFF.

This chain connects TRBV6-5 to TRBJ1-2; 8 bases agree with TRBD1. The CDR3 consists of 15 residues. Germline CDR1 is MNHEY and CDR2 is SVGAGI. V was pared by 11 bases and J by 5 bases, with 16 bases of the junction left unmatched. The CDR3 sequence is CAGSDGGDRFYGYTF. The CDR3 DNA reads as TGTGCCGGATCTGATGGCGGGGACAGGTTTTATGGCTACACCTTC.

The chain joins TRBV10-2 to TRBJ2-5; 7 positions agree with TRBD2. The germline V gene has CDR1 WSHSY and CDR2 SAAADI. This CDR3 has 14 residues. The V gene end was trimmed by 7 bases and the J gene end by 2 bases; junction bases not matched to a gene: 7. CDR3 coding DNA: TGCGCCAGCAATGGGCGAGCGGGGCAAGAGACCCAGTACTTC. Translated, it gives CASNGRAGQETQYF.

This chain connects TRBV27 to TRBJ2-7, with D perhaps TRBD2 (7 bases). This CDR3 region has 12 residues. V was cut by 3 bases and J by 11 bases, with 14 bases left in between. The germline V gene has CDR1 MNHEY and CDR2 SMNVEV (reference sequence). The CDR3 here is CASSFRGGGEYF. DNA of the CDR3: TGTGCCAGCAGTTTCCGTGGGGGGGGCGAGTACTTC.

The gene calls are TRBV5-1 and TRBJ1-4; 7 bases are shared with TRBD1. Germline CDR1 is SGHRS and CDR2 is YFSETQ. CDR3 length: 14 amino acids. Trimming cost V 4 bases and J 4 bases; bases outside gene matches: 4. This CDR3 is CASSPGQFNEKLFF. The CDR3 DNA is TGCGCCAGCAGCCCGGGACAGTTTAATGAAAAACTGTTTTTT.

The chain combines TRBV27 with TRBJ1-2; 12 bases align to TRBD1. This CDR3 contains 15 residues. The trim removed 5 bases at V and 7 bases at J, leaving 8 bases unmatched. Germline assignment: CDR1 MNHEY and CDR2 SMNVEV (reference sequence). CDR3 in amino acids: CASSQPGQGAGGYTF. The CDR3 DNA follows: TGTGCCAGCAGTCAACCGGGACAGGGGGCTGGTGGCTACACCTTC.

The gene calls are TRBV4-1 and TRBJ2-2, with 16 positions matching TRBD2. This CDR3 has 18 residues. V gave up 4 bases and J gave up 7 bases; unmatched junction bases: 9. In germline, CDR1 is MGHRA, CDR2 YSYEKL. CDR3 sequence reads: CASSLGTSGRASFGELFF. In DNA form, the CDR3 reads TGCGCCAGCAGCCTGGGGACTAGCGGGAGGGCCAGTTTCGGGGAGCTGTTTTTT.